Sequencing of this T cell receptor (beta chain) was carried out in a study of cytomegalovirus exposure and HLA in healthy donors. V was trimmed by 0 bases and J by 8 bases, leaving 17 bases between them. Germline CDR1 LNHNV, CDR2 YYDKDF (reference sequence). The CDR3 runs to 17 residues. The PCR had 60 Vbeta and 13 Jbeta primers. The assay was immunoSEQ multiplex PCR, and TCRdb's table has in-frame clones only and misses some. The sample has roughly 160,000 clones, approximately 80% seen once. Specimen: PBMCs. The chain uses TRBV15 and TRBJ1-6; tentative D call: TRBD1 (5 bases). The clonotype was recovered from a woman between 25 and 40 years old in good health and CMV-seropositive. As DNA, the CDR3 is TGTGCCACCAGCAGAGATCTGGGGGGGGTTTTAGATTCACCCCTCCACTTT. It yields the protein CATSRDLGGVLDSPLHF.